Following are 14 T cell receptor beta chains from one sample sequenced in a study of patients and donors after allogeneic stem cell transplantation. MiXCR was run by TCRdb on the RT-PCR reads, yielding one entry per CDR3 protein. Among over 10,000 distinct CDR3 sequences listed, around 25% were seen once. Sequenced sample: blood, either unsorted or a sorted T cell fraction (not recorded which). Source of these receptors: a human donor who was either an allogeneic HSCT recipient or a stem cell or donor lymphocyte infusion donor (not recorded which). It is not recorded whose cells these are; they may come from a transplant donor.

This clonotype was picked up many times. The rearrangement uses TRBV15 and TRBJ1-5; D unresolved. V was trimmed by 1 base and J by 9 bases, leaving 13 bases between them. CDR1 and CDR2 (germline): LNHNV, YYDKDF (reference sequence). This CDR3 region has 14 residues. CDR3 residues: CATSRVYHSMPQHF. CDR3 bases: TGTGCCACCAGCAGAGTCTACCACTCAATGCCCCAGCATTTT.

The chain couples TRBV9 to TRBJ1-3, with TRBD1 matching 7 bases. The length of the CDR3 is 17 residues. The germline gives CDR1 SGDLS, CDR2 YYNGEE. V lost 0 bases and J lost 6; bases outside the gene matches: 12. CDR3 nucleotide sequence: TGTGCCAGCAGCGTAGGAGGGACCACAGGGGTCGAAAACACCATATATTTT. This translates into CASSVGGTTGVENTIYF.

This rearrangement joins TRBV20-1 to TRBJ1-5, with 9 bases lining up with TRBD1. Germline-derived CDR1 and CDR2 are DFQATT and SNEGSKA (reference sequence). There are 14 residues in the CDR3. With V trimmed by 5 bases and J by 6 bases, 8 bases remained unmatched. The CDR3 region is CSALLGQGGQPQHF. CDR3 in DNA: TGCAGTGCTCTCCTGGGACAGGGCGGTCAGCCCCAGCATTTT.

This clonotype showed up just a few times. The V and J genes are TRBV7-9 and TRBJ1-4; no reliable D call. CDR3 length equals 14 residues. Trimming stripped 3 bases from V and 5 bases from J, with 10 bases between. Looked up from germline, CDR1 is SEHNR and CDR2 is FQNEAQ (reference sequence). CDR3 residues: CASSFRMENEKLFF. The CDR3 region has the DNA TGTGCCAGCAGCTTCCGGATGGAGAATGAAAAACTGTTTTTT.

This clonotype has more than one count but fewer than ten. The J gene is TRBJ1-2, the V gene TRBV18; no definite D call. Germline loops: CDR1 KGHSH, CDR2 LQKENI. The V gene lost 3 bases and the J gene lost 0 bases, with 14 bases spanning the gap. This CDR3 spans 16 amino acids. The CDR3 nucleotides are TGTGCCAGCTCACCCTTGGAACACCTCCCTAACTATGGCTACACCTTC. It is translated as CASSPLEHLPNYGYTF.

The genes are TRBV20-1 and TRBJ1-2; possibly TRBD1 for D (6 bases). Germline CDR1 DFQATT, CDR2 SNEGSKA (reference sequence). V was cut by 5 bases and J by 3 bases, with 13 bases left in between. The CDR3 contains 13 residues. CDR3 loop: CSAHPTGHYGYTF. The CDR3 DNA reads TGCAGTGCTCATCCTACAGGGCACTATGGCTACACCTTC.

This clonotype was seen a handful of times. The CDR3: CASSVGNTIYF. The CDR3 bases are TGTGCCAGCAGCGTGGGAAACACCATATATTTT. The rearrangement uses TRBV11-2 and TRBJ1-3; no clear D gene. V lost 5 bases, J lost 4 bases, and 3 bases lay in between. Germline V CDR1 and CDR2: SGHAT, FQNNGV. This CDR3 has 11 residues.

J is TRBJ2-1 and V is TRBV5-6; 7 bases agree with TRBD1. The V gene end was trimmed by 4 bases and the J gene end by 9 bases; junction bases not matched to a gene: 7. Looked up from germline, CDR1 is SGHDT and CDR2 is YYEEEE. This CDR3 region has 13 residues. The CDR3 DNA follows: TGTGCCAGCAGCCCCGGACAGGCGGTTGAGCAGTTCTTC. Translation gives CASSPGQAVEQFF.

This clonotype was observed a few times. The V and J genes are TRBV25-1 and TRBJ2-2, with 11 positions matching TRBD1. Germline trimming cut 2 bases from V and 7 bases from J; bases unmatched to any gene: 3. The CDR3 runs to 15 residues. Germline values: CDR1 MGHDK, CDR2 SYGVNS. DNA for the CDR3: TGTGCCAGCAGTGAAAGGACAGGGGGCAACGGGGAGCTGTTTTTT. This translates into CASSERTGGNGELFF.

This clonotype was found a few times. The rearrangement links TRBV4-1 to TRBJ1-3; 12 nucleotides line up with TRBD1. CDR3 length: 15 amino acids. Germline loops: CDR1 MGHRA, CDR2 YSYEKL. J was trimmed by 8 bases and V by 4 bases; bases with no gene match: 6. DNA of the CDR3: TGCGCCAGCAGCCGGGACAGGGGGCTGGGGGACACCATATATTTT. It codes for CASSRDRGLGDTIYF.

The DNA of the CDR3 is TGCAGCGTTGAACCGGCCGCTAAACAGCAGTTCTTC. It codes for CSVEPAAKQQFF. The V call is TRBV29-1, the J call TRBJ2-1; no definite D call. Germline-derived CDR1 and CDR2 are SQVTM and ANQGSEA. The CDR3 is made up of 12 amino acids. V lost 2 bases and J lost 11, with 13 bases in between.

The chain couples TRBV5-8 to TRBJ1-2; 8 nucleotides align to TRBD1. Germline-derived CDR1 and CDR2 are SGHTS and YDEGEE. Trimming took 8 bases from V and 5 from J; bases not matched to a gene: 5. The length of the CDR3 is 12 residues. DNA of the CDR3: TGTGCCAGGGGAGACAGGGGTTATGGCTACACCTTC. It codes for CARGDRGYGYTF.

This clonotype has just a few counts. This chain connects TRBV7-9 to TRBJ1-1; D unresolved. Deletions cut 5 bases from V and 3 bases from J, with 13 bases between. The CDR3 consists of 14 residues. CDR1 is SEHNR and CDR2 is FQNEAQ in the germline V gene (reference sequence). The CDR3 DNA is TGTGCCAGCAGCCTAAGGGCGAGTTACACTGAAGCTTTCTTT. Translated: CASSLRASYTEAFF.

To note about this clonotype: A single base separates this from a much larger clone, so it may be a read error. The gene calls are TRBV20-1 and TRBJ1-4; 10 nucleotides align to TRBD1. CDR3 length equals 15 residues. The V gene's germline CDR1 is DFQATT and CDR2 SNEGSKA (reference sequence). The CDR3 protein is CSTSRPGQGNEKLFF. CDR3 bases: TGCAGTACTAGTCGGCCGGGACAGGGGAATGAAAAACTGTTTTTT.